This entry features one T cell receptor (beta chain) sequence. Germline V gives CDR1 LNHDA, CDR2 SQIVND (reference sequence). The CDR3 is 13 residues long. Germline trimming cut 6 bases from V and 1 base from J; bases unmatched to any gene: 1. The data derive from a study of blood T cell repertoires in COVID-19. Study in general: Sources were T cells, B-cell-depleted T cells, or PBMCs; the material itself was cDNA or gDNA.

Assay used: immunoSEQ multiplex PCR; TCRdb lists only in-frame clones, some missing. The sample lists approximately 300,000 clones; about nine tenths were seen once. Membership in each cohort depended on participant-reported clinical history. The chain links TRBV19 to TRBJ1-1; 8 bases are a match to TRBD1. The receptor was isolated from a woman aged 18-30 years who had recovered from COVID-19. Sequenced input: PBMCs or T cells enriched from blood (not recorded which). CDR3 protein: CASRQGGNTEAFF. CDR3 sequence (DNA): TGTGCCAGTAGACAGGGGGGGAACACTGAAGCTTTCTTT. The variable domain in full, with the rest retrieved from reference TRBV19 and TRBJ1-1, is DGGITQSPKYLFRKEGQNVTLSCEQNLNHDAMYWYRQDPGQGLRLIYYSQIVNDFQKGDIAEGYSVSREKKESFPLTVTSAQKNPTAFYLCASRQGGNTEAFFGQGTRLTVV.